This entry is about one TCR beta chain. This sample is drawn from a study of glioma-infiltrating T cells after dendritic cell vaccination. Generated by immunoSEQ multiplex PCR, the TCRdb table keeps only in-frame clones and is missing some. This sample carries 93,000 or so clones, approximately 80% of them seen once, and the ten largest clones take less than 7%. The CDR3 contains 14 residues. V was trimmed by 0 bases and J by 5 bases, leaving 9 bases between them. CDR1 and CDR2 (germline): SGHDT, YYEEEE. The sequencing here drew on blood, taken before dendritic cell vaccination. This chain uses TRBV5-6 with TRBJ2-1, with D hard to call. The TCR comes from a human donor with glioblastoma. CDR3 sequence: CASSLGHIDNEQFF. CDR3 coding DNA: TGTGCCAGCAGCTTGGGACACATTGACAATGAGCAGTTCTTC.